A single sample is the source of the 27 T cell receptor beta chains below, sequenced in a study of T cell repertoires in cytomegalovirus infection. TCRdb called the reads again in MiXCR, with one record for every CDR3 protein. The table has hundreds of thousands of distinct CDR3 sequences, about 9.1% seen once. Sequenced: PBMCs. All receptors come from a human donor in good health (CMV status not recorded). Some clones in this sample may be carry-over from other donors' samples.

This clonotype was observed at least ten times. The gene calls are TRBV20-1 and TRBJ2-1, with TRBD2 matching over 7 bases. CDR3 size: 13 residues. Trimming took 5 bases from V and 2 from J; bases not matched to a gene: 3. Germline-derived CDR1 and CDR2 are DFQATT and SNEGSKA (reference sequence). CDR3 in amino acids: CSAWGGAYNEQFF. The CDR3 DNA sequence: TGCAGTGCTTGGGGGGGGGCCTACAATGAGCAGTTCTTC.

At least ten counts were recorded for this clonotype. The genes are TRBV10-3 and TRBJ1-1; D not resolved. This CDR3 region has 13 residues. The V gene's germline CDR1 is ENHRY and CDR2 SYGVKD. Between the trimmed V and J ends, which lost 8 bases and 0 bases, there was a span of 10 bases. CDR3 DNA: TGTGCCATCGGTACGACGATGAACACTGAAGCTTTCTTT. Its translation: CAIGTTMNTEAFF.

Many counts were recorded for this clonotype. The chain uses TRBV6-2 or TRBV6-3 and TRBJ2-7; no firm D call. This CDR3 is 15 amino acids long. Germline V gene sequence: CDR1 MNHEY, CDR2 SVGEGT. The V end was cut by 0 bases, the J end by 4 bases, with 13 bases between. The CDR3 loop is CASSYSKQSPYEQYV. The CDR3 DNA sequence: TGTGCCAGCAGTTACTCGAAACAAAGTCCATACGAGCAGTACGTC.

The table lists this clonotype with many counts. The rearrangement uses TRBV20-1 and TRBJ2-7; D tentatively reads TRBD1 or TRBD2 (5 bases each). This CDR3 spans 13 amino acids. The V gene's germline CDR1 is DFQATT and CDR2 SNEGSKA (reference sequence). The V end lost 0 bases, the J end lost 3 bases, and 9 bases lay between the germline ends. CDR3 residues: CSARDPGGYEQYV. DNA of the CDR3: TGCAGTGCTAGAGATCCTGGGGGCTACGAGCAGTACGTC.

Ten or more counts support this clonotype. The rearrangement links TRBV15 to TRBJ1-5, with 7 bases fitting TRBD1. The V gene's germline CDR1 is LNHNV and CDR2 YYDKDF (reference sequence). The CDR3 length is 15 residues. V gave up 3 bases and J gave up 6 bases; unmatched junction bases: 8. This chain's CDR3 is CATSSSTGVSQPQHF. CDR3 DNA: TGTGCCACCAGCAGCTCTACAGGGGTTAGTCAGCCCCAGCATTTT.

This clonotype was counted ten times or more. The V gene is TRBV3-1, the J gene TRBJ2-1, with TRBD2 matching 14 bases. Germline trimming cut 0 bases from V and 7 bases from J; bases unmatched to any gene: 2. From germline, CDR1 is LGHDT and CDR2 YNNKEL (reference sequence). The CDR3 is 16 residues long. CDR3 sequence: CASSQERTSGGNEQFF. The CDR3 nucleotides read TGTGCCAGCAGCCAAGAAAGGACTAGCGGGGGGAATGAGCAGTTCTTC.

The sample holds many counts of this clonotype. The chain has TRBV20-1 and TRBJ2-1, with D perhaps TRBD2 (6 bases). The CDR3 has 14 amino acids. Germline lookup yields CDR1 DFQATT and CDR2 SNEGSKA (reference sequence). Trimming took off 6 bases at V and 0 bases at J, with 12 bases between the two ends. Here the CDR3 DNA reads TGCAGTGCCGGAGGGGCTCCCTCCTACAATGAGCAGTTCTTC. This translates into CSAGGAPSYNEQFF.

This clonotype was seen only a few times. Written as DNA, the CDR3 is TGTGCCAGCAGCCCCGGGGTGAGGAGTGTGTGGACGCAGCCCCAGCATTTT. It specifies CASSPGVRSVWTQPQHF. The rearrangement uses TRBV5-5 and TRBJ1-5; no firm D call. V lost 4 bases, J lost 7 bases, and 24 bases lay in between. This CDR3 is built from 17 residues. CDR1 is SGHKS and CDR2 is YYEKEE in the germline V gene (reference sequence).

This clonotype was seen at least ten times. This chain uses TRBV28 with TRBJ1-2, with D uncertain. Trimming shortened V by 8 bases and J by 4 bases, and 11 bases separated the two germline ends. Germline V lookup: CDR1 MDHEN, CDR2 SYDVKM. There are 12 residues in the CDR3. The DNA of the CDR3 is TGTGCCAGCCAACTCCGGTCCTATGGCTACACCTTC. It is translated as CASQLRSYGYTF.

This clonotype came up many times. The chain uses TRBV7-9 and TRBJ1-1; 10 bases match TRBD1. This CDR3 comprises 19 residues. V trimming: 4 bases; J trimming: 1 base; junction bases outside the gene matches: 15. Looked up from germline, CDR1 is SEHNR and CDR2 is FQNEAQ (reference sequence). The CDR3: CASSWRGPGQGLTNTEAFF. CDR3 coding DNA: TGTGCCAGCAGCTGGCGAGGTCCGGGACAGGGGCTGACGAACACTGAAGCTTTCTTT.

This clonotype was seen only a few times. The chain uses TRBV9 and TRBJ1-5, with a possible D match to TRBD1 (5 bases). Looked up from germline, CDR1 is SGDLS and CDR2 is YYNGEE. This CDR3 comprises 16 residues. V shed 3 bases and J shed 1 base, with 14 bases lying between them. The CDR3 bases are TGTGCCAGCAGCGAAGAATGCCGGGACAGCAATCAGCCCCAGCATTTT. It is translated as CASSEECRDSNQPQHF.

This clonotype came up many times. This chain joins TRBV7-6 and TRBJ2-6; the match to TRBD1 covers 8 bases. Germline loops: CDR1 SGHVS, CDR2 FNYEAQ. This CDR3 is 21 amino acids long. The ends lost 1 base at V and 0 bases at J; junction bases unmatched: 14. CDR3 protein: CASSLEEGQVARGSGANVLTF. The CDR3 nucleotides read TGTGCCAGCAGCTTAGAGGAGGGACAGGTCGCCCGAGGCTCTGGGGCCAACGTCCTGACTTTC.

This clonotype was observed at least ten times. V and J are TRBV7-9 and TRBJ1-5; 7 bases match TRBD1. Losses at the gene ends were 0 bases for V and 0 bases for J; bases not matched to a gene: 5. This CDR3 comprises 17 residues. Germline CDR1 reads SEHNR; CDR2 reads FQNEAQ (reference sequence). CDR3 DNA sequence: TGTGCCAGCAGCTTAGCGTTCGGACAGGATAGCAATCAGCCCCAGCATTTT. Protein product: CASSLAFGQDSNQPQHF.

Ten or more counts support this clonotype. V is TRBV6-2 or TRBV6-3 and J is TRBJ2-7; D uncertain. Trimming cost V 6 bases and J 3 bases, with 15 bases left between them. This CDR3 has 14 residues. Germline CDR1 MNHEY, CDR2 SVGEGT. CDR3 nucleotide sequence: TGTGCCAGCAGAGAACGGACCATACACTACGAGCAGTACGTC. Translation: CASRERTIHYEQYV.

This clonotype was seen at least ten times. The V and J genes are TRBV5-1 and TRBJ2-1, with TRBD2 identical over 12 bases. Germline values: CDR1 SGHRS, CDR2 YFSETQ. V was clipped by 0 bases and J by 6 bases; unmatched bases: 4. The CDR3 consists of 16 residues. The CDR3 DNA reads as TGCGCCAGCAGCTTGGGGACTAGCGGGGCCCTCAATGAGCAGTTCTTC. Amino acid sequence: CASSLGTSGALNEQFF.

The sample holds a few counts of this clonotype. The rearrangement joins TRBV25-1 to TRBJ2-2; D may be TRBD1 or TRBD2 (5 bases each). The V gene's germline CDR1 is MGHDK and CDR2 SYGVNS. Trimming removed 5 bases from V and 3 bases from J, with 16 bases in between. CDR3 length equals 16 residues. CDR3 protein: CASSPLGTGDTGELFF. The CDR3 bases are TGTGCCAGCAGTCCGTTGGGGACGGGCGACACCGGGGAGCTGTTTTTT.

J is TRBJ1-2 and V is TRBV29-1, with a possible D match to TRBD1 (6 bases). The ends were cut back, 2 bases at V and 8 bases at J, with 12 bases in the middle. From germline, CDR1 is SQVTM and CDR2 ANQGSEA. The CDR3 extends over 12 amino acids. CDR3 nucleotide sequence: TGCAGCGTTGAATCGGAGGGGGAAGGCTACACCTTC. This translates into CSVESEGEGYTF.

J is TRBJ1-5 and V is TRBV12-3 or TRBV12-4; D is unresolved. Trimming pared 1 base from V and 4 bases from J, leaving 8 bases between. This CDR3 has 14 amino acids. CDR3 protein: CASSLDSLNQPQHF. DNA of the CDR3: TGTGCCAGCAGTTTAGACAGCTTGAATCAGCCCCAGCATTTT.

With respect to this clonotype: It is likely a read error, because the conserved phenylalanine at the end of the CDR3 is missing. The CDR3 sequence is CASSEMLTEAFS. The CDR3 nucleotides are TGTGCCAGCAGTGAAATGCTTACTGAAGCTTTCTCT. V and J are TRBV2 and TRBJ1-1; D unresolved. The CDR3 spans 12 residues. With 2 bases removed from V and 5 bases from J, the gap between germline ends came to 6 bases. Germline V CDR1 and CDR2: SNHLY, FYNNEI.

V and J are TRBV20-1 and TRBJ2-7; D may be TRBD1 or TRBD2 (5 bases each). The germline V and J ends were trimmed by 1 base and 0 bases, with 13 bases remaining between them. CDR1 DFQATT and CDR2 SNEGSKA come from the germline V gene (reference sequence). The CDR3 has 15 residues. The CDR3 protein is CSARARGESSYEQYV. In DNA, the CDR3 is TGCAGTGCTAGAGCGCGAGGGGAGAGCTCCTACGAGCAGTACGTC.

This clonotype occurred once. The V gene is TRBV20-1, the J gene TRBJ2-7, with 7 nucleotides matching TRBD1. V gave up 0 bases and J gave up 3 bases; unmatched junction bases: 8. The germline gives CDR1 DFQATT, CDR2 SNEGSKA (reference sequence). The CDR3 has 15 amino acids. CDR3 sequence: CSARDDRVLLYEQYV. In DNA, the CDR3 is TGCAGTGCTAGAGACGACAGGGTACTCCTCTACGAGCAGTACGTC.

This clonotype was detected ten times or more. The CDR3 region is CASSSRPFEGIYSNQPQHF. In DNA form, the CDR3 reads TGTGCCAGCAGCTCCCGACCTTTCGAGGGAATTTATAGCAATCAGCCCCAGCATTTT. The genes are TRBV4-2 and TRBJ1-5; D is undetermined. The CDR3 extends over 19 amino acids. Germline V gene data show CDR1 as LGHNA and CDR2 as YNFKEQ. V was pared by 5 bases and J by 0 bases, with 23 bases between.

In this sample, this clonotype turned up many times. This chain connects TRBV5-1 to TRBJ2-1, with D perhaps matching TRBD2 (6 bases). Germline loops: CDR1 SGHRS, CDR2 YFSETQ. V lost 0 bases and J 2 bases, leaving 15 bases between the germline ends. This CDR3 region has 17 residues. The CDR3 nucleotides are TGCGCCAGCAGCTTGGTTCTCCGGGGGAATACCTACAATGAGCAGTTCTTC. It encodes CASSLVLRGNTYNEQFF.

This clonotype was detected ten times or more. The CDR3 here is CSARDEVPTKNQPQHF. The CDR3 nucleotides are TGCAGTGCTAGAGATGAGGTCCCAACTAAAAATCAGCCCCAGCATTTT. This rearrangement joins TRBV20-1 to TRBJ1-5; the D is unclear. This CDR3 contains 16 residues. Germline CDR1 DFQATT, CDR2 SNEGSKA (reference sequence). The V end was cut by 0 bases, the J end by 4 bases, with 16 bases between.

This clonotype was found many times. This chain connects TRBV7-9 to TRBJ2-1; no reliable D call. Trimming removed 1 base from V and 5 bases from J, with 3 bases in between. Germline values: CDR1 SEHNR, CDR2 FQNEAQ (reference sequence). The CDR3 runs to 12 residues. The CDR3 here is CASSLVHNEQFF. CDR3 nucleotides: TGTGCCAGCAGCTTAGTACACAATGAGCAGTTCTTC.

The table lists this clonotype with many counts. V is TRBV28 and J is TRBJ2-6, with 9 nucleotides matching TRBD1. Germline loops: CDR1 MDHEN, CDR2 SYDVKM. The CDR3 extends over 17 amino acids. V shed 6 bases, J shed 2 bases, and the junction held 8 bases outside the gene matches. The CDR3 nucleotides are TGTGCCAGCAGCCCGGGACAGGGACTAACTGGGGCCAACGTCCTGACTTTC. Translating it yields CASSPGQGLTGANVLTF.

This clonotype was detected ten times or more. This chain links TRBV5-1 with TRBJ2-2, with 8 bases lining up with TRBD2. The CDR3 is 14 amino acids. In germline, CDR1 is SGHRS, CDR2 YFSETQ. The trim removed 4 bases at V and 7 bases at J, leaving 6 bases unmatched. CDR3 sequence (DNA): TGCGCCAGCAGCCCGTCGGGGGGGAACGGGGAGCTGTTTTTT. As protein: CASSPSGGNGELFF.